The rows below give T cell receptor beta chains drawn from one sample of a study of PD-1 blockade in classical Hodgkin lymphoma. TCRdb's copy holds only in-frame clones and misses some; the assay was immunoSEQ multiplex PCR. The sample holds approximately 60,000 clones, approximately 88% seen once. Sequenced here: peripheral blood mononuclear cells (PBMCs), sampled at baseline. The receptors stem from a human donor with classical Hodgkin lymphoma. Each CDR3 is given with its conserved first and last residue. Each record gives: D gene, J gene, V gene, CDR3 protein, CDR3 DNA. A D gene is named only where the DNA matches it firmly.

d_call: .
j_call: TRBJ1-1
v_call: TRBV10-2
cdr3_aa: CASSALQGANTEAFF
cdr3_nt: TGCGCCAGCAGCGCCCTCCAAGGGGCGAACACTGAAGCTTTCTTT

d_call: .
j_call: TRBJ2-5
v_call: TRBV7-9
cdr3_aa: CASRLDSPQETQYF
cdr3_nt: TGTGCCAGCAGACTTGACAGCCCCCAAGAGACCCAGTACTTC

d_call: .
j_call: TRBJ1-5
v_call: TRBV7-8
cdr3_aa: CASSLTGDNSNQPQHF
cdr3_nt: TGTGCCAGCAGCCTAACGGGGGATAATAGCAATCAGCCCCAGCATTTT

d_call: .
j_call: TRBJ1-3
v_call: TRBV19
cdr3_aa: CASSIGGGAGNTIYF
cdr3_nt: TGTGCCAGTAGTATAGGTGGAGGGGCTGGAAACACCATATATTTT

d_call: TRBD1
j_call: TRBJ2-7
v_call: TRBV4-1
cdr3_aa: CASSQGLTGTGLIYEQYF
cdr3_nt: TGCGCCAGCAGCCAAGGACTAACCGGGACAGGGCTTATCTACGAGCAGTACTTC

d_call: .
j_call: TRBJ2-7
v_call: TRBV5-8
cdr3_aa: CASNYGGRWNEQYF
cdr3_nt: TGTGCCAGCAACTACGGAGGGCGGTGGAACGAGCAGTACTTC

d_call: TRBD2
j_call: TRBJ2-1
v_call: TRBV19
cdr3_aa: CASSIDGIRAGVYNEQFF
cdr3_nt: TGTGCCAGTAGTATAGATGGCATACGAGCGGGGGTATACAATGAGCAGTTCTTC

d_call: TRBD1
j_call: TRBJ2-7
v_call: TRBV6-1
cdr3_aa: CASSRQGPNYEQYF
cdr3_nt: TGTGCCAGCAGCCGACAGGGGCCTAACTACGAGCAGTACTTC

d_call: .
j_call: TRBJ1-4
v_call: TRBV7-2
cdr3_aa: CASSPVKGTNEKLFF
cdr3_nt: TGTGCCAGCAGCCCCGTTAAGGGAACTAATGAAAAACTGTTTTTT

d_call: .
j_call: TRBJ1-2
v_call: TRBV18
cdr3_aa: CASSPPKRASGYTF
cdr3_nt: TGTGCCAGCTCACCACCGAAAAGGGCCTCTGGCTACACCTTC